These 17 T cell receptor beta chains came from one sample sequenced in a study of blood T cell repertoires in COVID-19. Clones were sequenced by immunoSEQ multiplex PCR, and TCRdb holds only the in-frame ones, with some missing. The profile shows tens of thousands of clones, less than 75% of them singletons. The sample consisted of peripheral blood. The receptors originated from a woman in her fifties or sixties with active or convalescent COVID-19.

The rearrangement uses TRBV5-1 and TRBJ2-6; TRBD1 aligns across 11 bases. CDR3 length equals 18 residues. In germline, CDR1 is SGHRS, CDR2 YFSETQ. The V gene end was trimmed by 0 bases and the J gene end by 1 base; junction bases not matched to a gene: 3. The CDR3 coding sequence is TGCGCCAGCAGCTTGGCCGGGACAGGGGGTTCTGGGGCCAACGTCCTGACTTTC. It yields the protein CASSLAGTGGSGANVLTF.

The rearrangement uses TRBV9 and TRBJ2-2; D uncertain. CDR1 SGDLS and CDR2 YYNGEE come from the germline V gene. The CDR3 has 14 amino acids. Trimming took 4 bases from V and 5 from J, leaving 12 bases between them. The CDR3 region is CASSPRPRTGELFF. The CDR3 DNA sequence: TGTGCCAGCAGCCCCAGGCCAAGGACCGGGGAGCTGTTTTTT.

The chain is built from TRBV7-8 and TRBJ2-3; D might be TRBD2 (6 bases). This CDR3 is built from 13 residues. V was pared by 3 bases and J by 5 bases, with 9 bases between. CDR1 SGHVS and CDR2 FQNEAQ come from the germline V gene. In nucleotides, the CDR3 is TGTGCCAGCAGCTTGCGGGAAGGAGATACGCAGTATTTT. It translates to CASSLREGDTQYF.

V is TRBV6-5 and J is TRBJ1-5; the match to TRBD1 covers 7 bases. In germline, CDR1 is MNHEY, CDR2 SVGAGI. This CDR3 contains 13 residues. V was clipped by 6 bases and J by 8 bases; unmatched bases: 7. CDR3 sequence: CASRLQGTEPQHF. The CDR3 region has the DNA TGTGCCAGCAGGCTACAGGGGACGGAGCCCCAGCATTTT.

This clone was picked up many times. The chain uses TRBV4-1 and TRBJ1-2, with 7 positions matching TRBD1. CDR1 is MGHRA, CDR2 YSYEKL, per germline. The CDR3 contains 18 residues. Unmatched junction bases numbered 16, after V lost 2 bases and J lost 4 bases. CDR3 amino acids: CASSQNPGQTSLGYGYTF. CDR3 sequence (DNA): TGCGCCAGCAGCCAAAACCCGGGACAGACCTCCCTAGGCTATGGCTACACCTTC.

The rearrangement uses TRBV3-1 (or the pseudogene TRBV3-2) and TRBJ2-7; 8 bases align to TRBD2. CDR1 is LGHDT and CDR2 is YNNKEL in the germline V gene (reference sequence). The CDR3 has 17 residues. V trimming: 0 bases; J trimming: 5 bases; junction bases outside the gene matches: 12. The CDR3 DNA reads TGTGCCAGCAGCCAAGAGCTAGGCGGGAGGTTTAACAACGAGCAGTACTTC. Protein: CASSQELGGRFNNEQYF.

V usage is TRBV5-1 and J usage is TRBJ2-5, with 9 positions matching TRBD1. Germline V gene sequence: CDR1 SGHRS, CDR2 YFSETQ. The CDR3 runs 18 residues. Germline trimming cut 0 bases from V and 4 bases from J; bases unmatched to any gene: 13. CDR3 nucleotides: TGCGCCAGCAGCTTGGCGTCTCAGACAGGGGGAAGGGGAGAGACCCAGTACTTC. Amino acid sequence: CASSLASQTGGRGETQYF.

This sequence joins TRBV12-3 or TRBV12-4 and TRBJ2-5, with D maybe TRBD1 (7 bases). Deletions cut 10 bases from V and 1 base from J, with 13 bases between. The CDR3 totals 13 residues. The CDR3: CATTRGAQETQYF. The CDR3 DNA reads TGTGCCACTACCAGGGGGGCCCAAGAGACCCAGTACTTC.

This chain connects TRBV25-1 to TRBJ2-2; D is unclear. The CDR3 is 15 residues long. Trimming removed 6 bases at V and 2 bases at J, with 13 bases between. Germline V lookup: CDR1 MGHDK, CDR2 SYGVNS. The CDR3 bases are TGTGCCAGCAGGTCCGAGACAAAAAACACCGGGGAGCTGTTTTTT. Amino acid sequence: CASRSETKNTGELFF.

The rearrangement links TRBV30 to TRBJ1-6; a possible D gene is TRBD1 (6 bases). V shed 4 bases and J shed 7 bases, with 17 bases lying between them. The CDR3 is 15 residues long. The V gene's germline CDR1 is GTSNPN and CDR2 SVGIG (reference sequence). The DNA for the CDR3 is TGTGCCTGGACCTCCTGGACAGCTAGAAATTCACCCCTCCACTTT. Translating it yields CAWTSWTARNSPLHF.

The rearrangement joins TRBV5-4 to TRBJ1-2; 8 nucleotides line up with TRBD1. V dropped 4 bases and J dropped 8; count of bases not matched to a gene: 13. The length of the CDR3 is 15 residues. Germline V gene sequence: CDR1 SGHNT, CDR2 YYREEE (reference sequence). This CDR3 reads CASSPTTGEFRGYTF. CDR3 sequence (DNA): TGTGCCAGCAGCCCGACGACAGGGGAGTTCAGAGGCTACACCTTC.

The chain recombines TRBV5-1 with TRBJ2-6; TRBD2 is a possible D gene (5 bases). Between the trimmed V and J ends, which lost 1 base and 1 base, there was a span of 12 bases. The CDR3 is 17 amino acids. In germline, CDR1 is SGHRS, CDR2 YFSETQ. The DNA for the CDR3 is TGCGCCAGCAGCTTGTATACTAGAGGTTCTGGGGCCAACGTCCTGACTTTC. Protein sequence: CASSLYTRGSGANVLTF.

The chain uses TRBV18 and TRBJ1-2, with D unclear. The length of the CDR3 is 13 residues. Germline V gives CDR1 KGHSH, CDR2 LQKENI. The ends were cut back, 2 bases at V and 2 bases at J, with 6 bases in the middle. The CDR3 nucleotides read TGTGCCAGCTCACCAAATCAGAACTATGGCTACACCTTC. As protein: CASSPNQNYGYTF. Based on the CDR3 plus reference TRBV18 and TRBJ1-2, the full variable domain is NAGVMQNPRHLVRRRGQEARLRCSPMKGHSHVYWYRQLPEEGLKFMVYLQKENIIDESGMPKERFSAEFPKEGPSILRIQQVVRGDSAAYFCASSPNQNYGYTFGSGTRLTVV.

V gene TRBV11-2 combines with J gene TRBJ2-1; 10 positions agree with TRBD2. The germline gives CDR1 SGHAT, CDR2 FQNNGV. V trimming: 2 bases; J trimming: 5 bases; junction bases outside the gene matches: 0. There are 14 residues in the CDR3. The CDR3 region is CASSLLAGDNEQFF. The CDR3 bases are TGTGCCAGCAGCTTACTAGCGGGGGACAATGAGCAGTTCTTC.

The rearrangement links TRBV15 to TRBJ2-7, with a weak D call TRBD2 (5 bases). The CDR3 has 14 amino acids. Per the germline V gene, CDR1 is LNHNV and CDR2 is YYDKDF (reference sequence). V was trimmed by 1 base and J by 4 bases, leaving 11 bases between them. The CDR3 DNA sequence: TGTGCCACCAGCAGAGGTGGGAGACGGTACGAGCAGTACTTC. Protein sequence: CATSRGGRRYEQYF.

CDR3 coding DNA: TGTGCCAGCTCACGGCCCGGGGGAAATGTCATGAACACTGAAGCTTTCTTT. It yields the protein CASSRPGGNVMNTEAFF. The chain carries TRBV18 and TRBJ1-1; D possibly corresponds to TRBD1 (5 bases). Germline CDR1 and CDR2: KGHSH and LQKENI. The CDR3 has 17 residues. V was cut by 4 bases and J by 0 bases, with 18 bases left in between.

This clone was found a few times. The rearrangement uses TRBV4-2 and TRBJ2-6; weak D call: TRBD1 (5 bases). Trimming pared 2 bases from V and 3 bases from J, leaving 11 bases between. CDR1 and CDR2 (germline): LGHNA, YNFKEQ. This CDR3 is built from 16 residues. Here the CDR3 DNA reads TGTGCCAGCAGCCAACAACTGGGGCGTGGGGCCAACGTCCTGACTTTC. Translation gives CASSQQLGRGANVLTF.